Listed below are T cell receptor beta chains from one sample, sequenced in a study of OX40 agonist ivuxolimab in advanced cancers. Data came from immunoSEQ multiplex PCR; TCRdb stores just in-frame clones and leaves some out. Here the sample spans tens of thousands of clones, over 75% being singletons. Sequencing used CD4+ or CD8+ T cells sorted from blood, obtained in a trial of the OX40 agonist ivuxolimab. These receptors originate from an adult with an advanced solid tumor such as melanoma, head and neck, liver or kidney cancer. CDR3s include the opening cysteine and the closing phenylalanine or tryptophan. The D gene is left open where the match is weak. For some rows the clone size is stated as once, few or many, or as a class when expanded; others skip it.

V gene	clone size	J gene	D gene	CDR3 protein	CDR3 DNA
TRBV27	few	TRBJ1-1	.	CASSFVPNTEAFF	TGTGCCAGCAGTTTTGTCCCGAACACTGAAGCTTTCTTT
TRBV29-1	.	TRBJ2-7	.	CSVVEPGYGAQTYEQYF	TGCAGCGTTGTCGAACCGGGGTATGGGGCACAAACCTACGAGCAGTACTTC
TRBV5-1	.	TRBJ2-3	TRBD2	CASSFSTSGSADTQYF	TGCGCCAGCAGCTTTTCGACTAGCGGGAGCGCAGATACGCAGTATTTT
TRBV7-9	.	TRBJ1-3	.	CASSLGPPNPGNTIYF	TGTGCCAGCAGCTTAGGACCCCCGAACCCTGGAAACACCATATATTTT
TRBV29-1	.	TRBJ2-3	.	CSVGLFGQGKGGDTQYF	TGCAGCGTTGGCCTATTTGGCCAGGGGAAGGGCGGAGATACGCAGTATTTT
TRBV18	.	TRBJ2-2	TRBD1	CASSSLTGENTGELFF	TGTGCCAGCTCATCATTGACAGGGGAAAACACCGGGGAGCTGTTTTTT
TRBV11-2	.	TRBJ2-1	TRBD2	CASSTRTSGSPYNEQFF	TGTGCCAGCAGCACCCGGACTAGCGGTAGTCCCTACAATGAGCAGTTCTTC
TRBV7-2	.	TRBJ2-4	TRBD1	CASSLPGQGNIQYF	TGTGCCAGCAGCTTACCGGGACAGGGAAACATTCAGTACTTC
TRBV5-8	.	TRBJ2-5	.	CASSLAKRGTQYF	TGTGCCAGCAGCTTGGCCAAGAGGGGGACCCAGTACTTC
TRBV5-6	.	TRBJ1-3	.	CASSLERRGGIGNTIYF	TGTGCCAGCAGCTTGGAACGACGGGGGGGAATCGGAAACACCATATATTTT
TRBV27	.	TRBJ2-7	.	CASSWIGSSYEQYF	TGTGCCAGCAGTTGGATAGGGAGCTCCTACGAGCAGTACTTC
TRBV29-1	.	TRBJ2-5	.	CSVFRVETQYF	TGCAGCGTTTTCCGGGTGGAGACCCAGTACTTC
TRBV7-2	few	TRBJ1-4	.	CASSLPDFDRAFNEKLFF	TGTGCCAGCAGCTTACCGGATTTCGATCGAGCCTTTAATGAAAAACTGTTTTTT
TRBV5-1	.	TRBJ2-3	.	CASSPRGASTDTQYF	TGCGCCAGCAGCCCCCGGGGGGCTAGCACAGATACGCAGTATTTT
TRBV7-2	.	TRBJ1-6	TRBD1	CASGQGGNSPLHF	TGTGCCAGCGGACAGGGTGGTAATTCACCCCTCCACTTT
TRBV6-5	.	TRBJ2-3	.	CASSPGGARADTQYF	TGTGCCAGCAGTCCTGGGGGAGCCCGCGCAGATACGCAGTATTTT
TRBV27	.	TRBJ2-7	.	CASSKTGIYEQYF	TGTGCCAGCAGTAAAACAGGAATCTACGAGCAGTACTTC
TRBV29-1	.	TRBJ1-4	.	CSVEDDSGGGFGKLFF	TGCAGCGTTGAAGATGATTCGGGGGGAGGATTTGGAAAACTGTTTTTT
TRBV5-1	.	TRBJ2-3	TRBD2	CASSLAGLAGVNVDTQYF	TGCGCCAGCAGCTTGGCAGGACTAGCGGGGGTAAACGTGGATACGCAGTATTTT
TRBV19	.	TRBJ1-5	.	CASSLTGTVGYSNQPQHF	TGTGCCAGTAGTTTGACCGGGACTGTGGGTTATAGCAATCAGCCCCAGCATTTT
TRBV18	.	TRBJ2-7	.	CASSPLTDTYEQYF	TGTGCCAGCTCACCCCTGACAGACACCTACGAGCAGTACTTC
TRBV19	once	TRBJ1-6	.	CASSNRGPNNSPLHF	TGTGCCAGTAGTAATCGAGGGCCGAATAATTCACCCCTCCACTTT
TRBV5-1	.	TRBJ1-2	.	CASSLVLGTVSNYGYTF	TGCGCCAGCAGCTTGGTCCTAGGGACCGTCTCTAACTATGGCTACACCTTC
TRBV20-1	.	TRBJ2-1	.	CSARYNEQFF	TGCAGTGCCCGATACAATGAGCAGTTCTTC
TRBV19	medium-sized	TRBJ1-2	TRBD1	CATSTGVGGYGYTF	TGTGCCACATCGACAGGGGTTGGGGGCTATGGCTACACCTTC
TRBV7-9	.	TRBJ1-5	.	CASSPFEDRNQPQHF	TGTGCCAGCAGCCCTTTTGAGGACAGAAATCAGCCCCAGCATTTT
TRBV6-6	.	TRBJ2-1	.	CASLRVGNEQFF	TGTGCCAGCCTAAGGGTGGGGAATGAGCAGTTCTTC
TRBV5-6	.	TRBJ1-5	.	CASSFWFSNQPQHF	TGTGCCAGCAGCTTTTGGTTTTCCAATCAGCCCCAGCATTTT
TRBV5-6	.	TRBJ2-7	.	CASGRVRTYEQYF	TGTGCCAGCGGCCGGGTTAGGACCTACGAGCAGTACTTC
TRBV5-8	.	TRBJ2-5	.	CASSLVGGGETQYF	TGTGCCAGCAGCTTGGTCGGGGGCGGCGAGACCCAGTACTTC
TRBV7-2	.	TRBJ2-4	TRBD2	CASSPSTSGSQNIQYF	TGTGCCAGCAGCCCATCCACTAGCGGGAGTCAAAACATTCAGTACTTC
TRBV19	once	TRBJ1-1	.	CASRSGYTEAFF	TGTGCCAGTAGATCGGGGTACACTGAAGCTTTCTTT
TRBV9	few	TRBJ2-3	TRBD2	CASSVPSGGVDTQYF	TGTGCCAGCAGCGTTCCTAGCGGGGGGGTAGATACGCAGTATTTT
TRBV7-9	.	TRBJ1-1	.	CASSSQGQGTEAFF	TGTGCCAGCAGCTCTCAGGGGCAGGGCACTGAAGCTTTCTTT
TRBV6-1	.	TRBJ2-5	TRBD2	CASSESRGGETQYF	TGTGCCAGCAGTGAATCCCGGGGGGGGGAGACCCAGTACTTC